The 32 T cell receptor beta chains presented below share a single source sample, sequenced in a study of CD8+CD57+ T cells in acquired aplastic anemia. Profiles of TCR beta VDJ and CDR3 were generated from a genomic DNA template. TCRdb re-derived calls from the reads in MiXCR, one entry per CDR3 protein. In the table there are a few hundred thousand distinct CDR3 sequences, just under 70% of which are singletons. Sequencing was carried out using sorted CD4+, CD8+, or CD8+CD57+ T cells (not recorded which) from PBMCs. These TCRs come from a human donor in good health, serving as a control.

This clonotype was counted between two and nine times. The chain links TRBV24-1 to TRBJ2-1, with D possibly being TRBD2 (7 bases). CDR3 length: 16 amino acids. Germline loops: CDR1 KGHDR, CDR2 SFDVKD. Trimming took 3 bases from V and 10 from J, leaving 21 bases between them. CDR3 protein: CATSDPAGDGGNEQFF. CDR3 in DNA: TGTGCCACCAGTGATCCTGCGGGGGACGGGGGCAACGAGCAGTTCTTC.

The chain links TRBV11-2 to TRBJ2-7, with TRBD2 identical over 8 bases. Germline trimming cut 1 base from V and 4 bases from J; bases unmatched to any gene: 12. The V gene's germline CDR1 is SGHAT and CDR2 FQNNGV. The CDR3 sequence is 17 residues long. The CDR3 protein is CASSLVGGRTVGYEQYF. CDR3 DNA: TGTGCCAGCAGCTTAGTAGGCGGGAGGACAGTGGGATACGAGCAGTACTTC.

This clonotype turned up a few times. With a much larger clone just one base away, this may be a read error. The rearrangement links TRBV7-8 to TRBJ1-6; weak D call: TRBD1 (5 bases). The CDR3 has 15 residues. Germline CDR1 is SGHVS and CDR2 is FQNEAQ. Trimming removed 1 base from V and 10 bases from J, with 14 bases in between. As DNA, the CDR3 is TGTGCCAGCAGCTTAGAAGCAGGGTCTCCATCACCCCTCCACTTT. Translation: CASSLEAGSPSPLHF. Combining the CDR3 with reference TRBV7-8 and TRBJ1-6 gives the whole variable domain GAGVSQSPRYKVAKRGQDVALRCDPISGHVSLFWYQQALGQGPEFLTYFQNEAQLDKSGLPSDRFFAERPEGSVSTLKIQRTQQEDSAVYLCASSLEAGSPSPLHFGNGTRLTVT.

In this sample, this clonotype turned up many times. This sequence joins TRBV6-5 and TRBJ2-7, with D perhaps TRBD2 (5 bases). Germline CDR1 reads MNHEY; CDR2 reads SVGAGI. This CDR3 contains 13 residues. V gave up 5 bases and J gave up 4 bases, with 12 bases separating them. As DNA, the CDR3 is TGTGCCAGCAGTCGACAACCGGGGTACGAGCAGTACTTC. Its translation: CASSRQPGYEQYF.

The V and J genes are TRBV7-2 and TRBJ2-7, with TRBD2 matching over 7 bases. V was clipped by 5 bases and J by 10 bases; unmatched bases: 20. This CDR3 has 16 amino acids. Germline loops: CDR1 SGHTA, CDR2 FQGNSA. The CDR3 region has the DNA TGTGCCAGCAGCCTAGGGCCCAGCGGGGAGCTGTTCGTTCAGTACTTC. This codes for CASSLGPSGELFVQYF.

V is TRBV7-2 and J is TRBJ2-2; weak D call: TRBD2 (5 bases). CDR1 SGHTA and CDR2 FQGNSA come from the germline V gene. The CDR3 extends over 14 amino acids. Trimming pared 0 bases from V and 7 bases from J, leaving 9 bases between. The CDR3 DNA reads as TGTGCCAGCAGCTTAGCCAGCGGAGGCGGGGAGCTGTTTTTT. The encoded protein is CASSLASGGGELFF.

As concerns this clonotype: The junction departs from the called germline gene at one end, perhaps through a read error. The chain employs TRBV2 and TRBJ1-2; D might be TRBD1 (5 bases). The CDR3 spans 12 residues. Germline V gene lookup returns CDR1 SNHLY and CDR2 FYNNEI. This CDR3 is CASSVEQAGEAF. The CDR3 DNA reads TGTGCCAGCAGTGTGGAACAGGCTGGTGAAGCCTTC. Variable domain in full (rest from reference TRBV2 and TRBJ1-2): EPEVTQTPSHQVTQMGQEVILRCVPISNHLYFYWYRQILGQKVEFLVSFYNNEISEKSEIFDDQFSVERPDGSNFTLKIRSTKLEDSAMYFCASSVEQAGEAFGSGTRLTVV.

In its sample, this clonotype was seen many times. The gene calls are TRBV4-3 and TRBJ1-5; D not certain. The CDR3 length is 15 residues. V gave up 0 bases and J gave up 4 bases, with 10 bases separating them. The germline V gene encodes CDR1 LGHNA and CDR2 YSLEER. CDR3 region: CASSQDFQTNQPQHF. The CDR3 DNA sequence: TGCGCCAGCAGCCAAGATTTTCAGACTAATCAGCCCCAGCATTTT.

The J gene is TRBJ2-5, the V gene TRBV7-2; D may be TRBD1 (6 bases). The germline V and J ends were trimmed by 4 bases and 6 bases, with 21 bases remaining between them. The CDR3 length is 16 residues. Germline assignment: CDR1 SGHTA and CDR2 FQGNSA. CDR3: CASSSQGRNQRQTQYF. The CDR3 DNA follows: TGTGCCAGCAGCTCACAGGGAAGGAACCAGCGGCAGACCCAGTACTTC. The complete variable domain, with remaining parts taken from reference TRBV7-2 and TRBJ2-5, reads GAGVSQSPSNKVTEKGKDVELRCDPISGHTALYWYRQSLGQGLEFLIYFQGNSAPDKSGLPSDRFSAERTGGSVSTLTIQRTQQEDSAVYLCASSSQGRNQRQTQYFGPGTRLLVL.

This clonotype is a singleton in its sample. This rearrangement joins TRBV20-1 to TRBJ1-6, with D maybe TRBD1 (6 bases). CDR3 size: 16 residues. The germline V gene has CDR1 DFQATT and CDR2 SNEGSKA (reference sequence). Between the trimmed V and J ends, which lost 0 bases and 17 bases, there was a span of 26 bases. The CDR3 DNA reads as TGCAGTGCTAGAGATTTTCTAGCGGGGGCTACTTCTCTCTTCCACTTT. As protein: CSARDFLAGATSLFHF.

The chain links TRBV12-3 or TRBV12-4 to TRBJ1-1; weak D call: TRBD1 (6 bases). Trimming cost V 7 bases and J 2 bases, with 17 bases left between them. The CDR3 is 15 amino acids. The CDR3 is CASTQVVQGNTEAFF. CDR3 coding DNA: TGTGCCAGCACCCAGGTTGTACAGGGCAACACTGAAGCTTTCTTT.

V is TRBV7-3 and J is TRBJ1-2, with D perhaps matching TRBD1 (5 bases). Per germline, CDR1 SGHTA and CDR2 FQGTGA. Trimming left V 3 bases short and J 6 bases short, with 11 bases between. This CDR3 is built from 13 residues. The DNA of the CDR3 is TGTGCCAGCAGCTTGGGGGTTGGCGATGGCTACACCTTC. Amino acid sequence: CASSLGVGDGYTF.

This clonotype was counted only a few times. The chain couples TRBV11-3 to TRBJ1-6; D uncertain. V lost 3 bases and J lost 7, with 10 bases in between. Germline V CDR1 and CDR2: SGHNT, YENEEA. CDR3 length: 14 amino acids. The CDR3 sequence is CASSLGRGNSPLHF. The CDR3 DNA is TGTGCCAGCAGCTTGGGTCGTGGGAATTCACCCCTCCACTTT.

This chain uses TRBV27 with TRBJ2-1; D possibly uses TRBD1 or TRBD2 (5 bases each). This CDR3 is built from 15 residues. The germline CDR1 and CDR2 sequences are MNHEY and SMNVEV (reference sequence). Trimming cost V 3 bases and J 4 bases, with 13 bases left between them. This chain's CDR3 is CASSFGDGGYNEQFF. CDR3 DNA sequence: TGTGCCAGCAGTTTTGGGGACGGAGGTTACAATGAGCAGTTCTTC.

The chain employs TRBV2 and TRBJ2-5; perhaps TRBD2 as D (5 bases). Germline values: CDR1 SNHLY, CDR2 FYNNEI. CDR3 size: 15 residues. V was trimmed by 4 bases and J by 6 bases, leaving 18 bases between them. For the CDR3, the DNA is TGTGCCAGCAGTGTGGGGTTCGGGGAGTCACAGACCCAGTACTTC. It yields the protein CASSVGFGESQTQYF.

A note on this clonotype: An end of the junction does not agree with germline; a read error may underlie this. The chain joins TRBV12-5 to TRBJ2-7; possible D gene TRBD1, 6 bases. The CDR3 has 13 residues. CDR1 is LGHNT, CDR2 FRNRAP, per germline. CDR3 sequence reads: CASGAQNRVISSF. The CDR3 region has the DNA TGTGCCAGTGGCGCCCAGAACAGGGTGATCTCGAGCTTC.

This clonotype was seen a handful of times. The chain employs TRBV7-3 and TRBJ2-7; TRBD2 aligns across 8 bases. J gave up 3 bases and V 5 bases, and 6 bases lay outside the gene matches. The CDR3 covers 14 residues. Per the germline V gene, CDR1 is SGHTA and CDR2 is FQGTGA. For the CDR3, the DNA is TGTGCCAGCAGCGTCGGGGGGGGTCACTACGAGCAGTACTTC. As protein: CASSVGGGHYEQYF.

This chain links TRBV24-1 with TRBJ1-5, with 9 bases fitting TRBD1. The CDR3 is 12 residues long. In germline, CDR1 is KGHDR, CDR2 SFDVKD. CDR3 amino acids: CAGDRVNQPQHF. The CDR3 DNA reads as TGTGCAGGGGACAGGGTCAATCAGCCCCAGCATTTT.

CDR3 sequence reads: CASSLDQAGTEAFF. Here the CDR3 DNA reads TGCGCCAGCAGCTTGGACCAGGCGGGGACTGAAGCTTTCTTT. The chain links TRBV5-1 to TRBJ1-1, with D unresolved. The V end lost 0 bases, the J end lost 5 bases, and 11 bases lay between the germline ends. The CDR3 sequence is 14 residues long. Germline V gives CDR1 SGHRS, CDR2 YFSETQ.

This chain connects TRBV12-3 or TRBV12-4 to TRBJ2-7, with TRBD1 matching 10 bases. Unmatched junction bases numbered 10, after V lost 5 bases and J lost 6 bases. This CDR3 region has 15 residues. The CDR3 loop reads CASSEAPGQGFEQYF. CDR3 bases: TGTGCCAGCAGTGAAGCTCCGGGACAGGGGTTCGAGCAGTACTTC.

With respect to this clonotype: It is likely a read error, because the conserved phenylalanine at the end of the CDR3 is missing. The limits of the CDR3 on the DNA are not certain, so only TCRdb's listed CDR3 is given. This rearrangement joins TRBV7-9 to TRBJ1-4; the D segment call TRBD1 is taken from the table without a DNA check. A total of 15 residues make up the CDR3, ends included. The germline gives CDR1 SEHNR, CDR2 FQNEAQ (reference sequence). This CDR3 reads CASSSTGVGNQPQFS.

The chain has TRBV9 and TRBJ2-7, with 11 bases matching TRBD1. The CDR3 is 14 residues long. The V gene's germline CDR1 is SGDLS and CDR2 YYNGEE. J gave up 3 bases and V 3 bases, and 2 bases lay outside the gene matches. CDR3 protein: CASSAGQGVYEQYF. Here the CDR3 DNA reads TGTGCCAGCAGCGCGGGACAGGGGGTCTACGAGCAGTACTTC. The entire variable domain, with the rest obtained from reference TRBV9 and TRBJ2-7, is as follows: DSGVTQTPKHLITATGQRVTLRCSPRSGDLSVYWYQQSLDQGLQFLIQYYNGEERAKGNILERFSAQQFPDLHSELNLSSLELGDSALYFCASSAGQGVYEQYFGPGTRLTVT.

The rearrangement joins TRBV3-1 to TRBJ2-1; 8 nucleotides line up with TRBD1. This CDR3 has 14 amino acids. In germline, CDR1 is LGHDT, CDR2 YNNKEL (reference sequence). Trimming cost V 4 bases and J 1 base; bases outside gene matches: 0. CDR3 DNA: TGTGCCAGCAGCCGACAGGGGTCCTACAATGAGCAGTTCTTC. Translating it yields CASSRQGSYNEQFF.

This clonotype was seen once. This sequence joins TRBV12-3 or TRBV12-4 and TRBJ1-6; D not resolved. The CDR3 spans 16 residues. V lost 6 bases to trimming and J lost 0 bases, with 12 bases between them. CDR3 in amino acids: CASSSDGSSYNSPLHF. The CDR3 DNA reads as TGTGCCAGCAGCTCTGACGGGAGCTCCTATAATTCACCCCTCCACTTT.

This clonotype was picked up many times. V and J are TRBV20-1 and TRBJ1-6; 7 bases fit TRBD1. Germline-derived CDR1 and CDR2 are DFQATT and SNEGSKA (reference sequence). The CDR3 has 13 residues. Trimming removed 4 bases from V and 7 bases from J; junction bases left unmatched: 4. The CDR3 loop reads CSANTGVNSPLHF. The CDR3 coding sequence is TGCAGTGCTAACACAGGGGTGAATTCACCCCTCCACTTT.

The J gene is TRBJ2-1, the V gene TRBV7-2, with no clear D. Germline CDR1 reads SGHTA; CDR2 reads FQGNSA. CDR3 length: 16 residues. With 3 bases removed from V and 13 bases from J, the gap between germline ends came to 25 bases. Here the CDR3 DNA reads TGTGCCAGCAGCTTTATCACAACATCGCATACGCAGTATCAGTTCTTC. The encoded protein is CASSFITTSHTQYQFF.

Comments on this clonotype: Because the CDR3's place on the DNA is in doubt, the DNA is left out and the CDR3 is given as listed by TCRdb. CDR3 sequence reads: CASSQSGGTQYFGLFF. This chain connects TRBV7-2 to TRBJ2-2; the listed D gene, TRBD2, was not tested against the DNA. Per the germline V gene, CDR1 is SGHTA and CDR2 is FQGNSA. The CDR3 spans 16 residues, counting both ends.

For this clonotype: The CDR3 does not end in the conserved phenylalanine or tryptophan, so this is likely a read error. The chain recombines TRBV6-2 or TRBV6-3 with TRBJ1-1; possible D gene TRBD1, 6 bases. Germline V CDR1 and CDR2: MNHEY, SVGEGT. This CDR3 has 16 residues. V lost 4 bases to trimming and J lost 0 bases, with 15 bases between them. The CDR3 region has the DNA TGTGCCAGCAGTTTGATTTCAGGGGCTCTGAACACTGAAGCTTTCCTT. Its translation is CASSLISGALNTEAFL.

The CDR3, as DNA: TGTGCCAGCAGTGAAGCACCGGGGCCCGGCTACACCTTC. Translated: CASSEAPGPGYTF. The V and J genes are TRBV2 and TRBJ1-2; tentatively, D is TRBD1 (5 bases). The ends were cut back, 0 bases at V and 8 bases at J, with 10 bases in the middle. Germline V lookup: CDR1 SNHLY, CDR2 FYNNEI. The CDR3 totals 13 residues. Filled out from reference TRBV2 and TRBJ1-2, the complete variable domain reads EPEVTQTPSHQVTQMGQEVILRCVPISNHLYFYWYRQILGQKVEFLVSFYNNEISEKSEIFDDQFSVERPDGSNFTLKIRSTKLEDSAMYFCASSEAPGPGYTFGSGTRLTVV.

The rearrangement uses TRBV20-1 and TRBJ1-6; D perhaps matches TRBD1 (6 bases). V was clipped by 0 bases and J by 8 bases, with 14 bases between them. CDR1 is DFQATT, CDR2 SNEGSKA, per germline (reference sequence). CDR3 size: 15 residues. The CDR3 DNA reads as TGCAGTGCTAGAGATTCACAGGGCAATCATTCACCCCTCCACTTT. Protein sequence: CSARDSQGNHSPLHF.

DNA of the CDR3: TGTGCCAGCAGTTTAGATGGGGGGCAAGGCTACACCTTC. Its translation: CASSLDGGQGYTF. V usage is TRBV12-3 or TRBV12-4 and J usage is TRBJ1-2, with D perhaps matching TRBD1 (6 bases). Trimming took off 1 base at V and 8 bases at J, with 11 bases between the two ends. CDR3 length: 13 residues.

The chain employs TRBV20-1 and TRBJ1-2, with 10 bases matching TRBD1. J was trimmed by 7 bases and V by 5 bases; bases with no gene match: 4. Germline V gene data show CDR1 as DFQATT and CDR2 as SNEGSKA (reference sequence). This CDR3 region has 12 residues. The CDR3 DNA is TGCAGTGCTGGACAGGGGGATGCTGGCTACACCTTC. Its translation: CSAGQGDAGYTF.